These T cell receptor beta chains were read from a single sample in a study of graft-versus-host responses after intestinal transplantation. Sequencing was performed with immunoSEQ multiplex PCR; in TCRdb, only in-frame clones are kept and a portion is missing. In the table there are over 100,000 clones, 85% to 95% of which are singletons. Their recognized antigens are unknown. The starting material was unstimulated CD8+ T cells sorted from spleen or lymph node cells, obtained before transplant. These receptors were obtained from a human donor who was the organ donor for an intestinal transplant. The CDR3 runs from the conserved cysteine through the conserved F or W. A D gene is named only where the DNA matches it firmly. The size field is filled for only some rows; it gives once, few, many or a size class.

CDR3aa | v_gene | d_gene | abundance
CASSHPNTGELFF | TRBV7-9 | . | .
CASSHYPTVSSYNEQFF | TRBV5-6 | . | .
CAISGPGGSGYTF | TRBV10-3 | . | .
CASSLAAGGVLWEQYF | TRBV11-2 | TRBD2 | .
CAWSQGSSYEQYF | TRBV30 | TRBD1 | .
CASSIDLSGAGETQYF | TRBV19 | . | .
CASSVLFGQGSHEQFF | TRBV9 | TRBD1 | .
CASSLNPYSNQPQHF | TRBV27 | . | .
CASSDTRQGLYEQYF | TRBV6-1 | . | .
CASSEARDRGNQPQHF | TRBV6-1 | TRBD1 | .
CASSLGASYEQYF | TRBV5-6 | . | .
CASSSNIAEQFF | TRBV9 | . | .
CASDGTGGEKLFF | TRBV28 | TRBD1 | .
CASSQDLAGIRTF | TRBV4-3 | . | .
CASSLGQGVDYGYTF | TRBV28 | TRBD1 | .
CASSISGGVGREQFF | TRBV19 | TRBD1 | .
CASSELGPLYEQYF | TRBV6-1 | . | few
CASSQDTSGRVEQFF | TRBV4-3 | TRBD2 | .
CASSPDRSSYGYTF | TRBV4-3 | TRBD1 | .
CASSRGGTSVWNEQFF | TRBV11-3 | TRBD2 | once
CASSVGGNQETQYF | TRBV9 | . | once
CARSVRAGTGRWGYTF | TRBV5-3 | TRBD1 | .
CASSPRQGTNEKLFF | TRBV18 | TRBD1 | .
CATFLAETQYF | TRBV6-6 | . | .
CASSLGWSQNYGYTF | TRBV13 | . | .
CAWGDSNSYEQYF | TRBV30 | . | once
CASSLSLAGDTQYF | TRBV28 | TRBD2 | .
CASSLSANRGRDYGYTF | TRBV27 | TRBD1 | .
CASSLFPTSSEYF | TRBV28 | . | .
CATSEGTSGSYEQYF | TRBV15 | TRBD2 | .
CASRISVQSGNEQYF | TRBV27 | . | once
CASSLGWEGLTDTQYF | TRBV7-9 | TRBD2 | .
CASSPRQVTNTEAFF | TRBV2 | . | .
CASREGNEQYF | TRBV5-1 | . | .
CATGSGAYYEQYF | TRBV15 | . | .
CASAPLADRAPEYF | TRBV19 | TRBD1 | .
CASSPTTGTSGRLDIQYF | TRBV5-8 | TRBD2 | .
CASSLGRFVDTEAFF | TRBV27 | . | .
CASSSVRGLATSYNEQFF | TRBV4-2 | TRBD2 | .
CASIPGRADTEAFF | TRBV7-9 | . | .
CASSFLAGTHNEQFF | TRBV28 | . | .
CASRLAHVGLAGSSTQYF | TRBV12-2 | . | .